The rows below give T cell receptor beta chains drawn from one sample of a study of cytomegalovirus exposure and HLA in healthy donors. Some clones are missing from TCRdb's copy, which holds only in-frame ones; the method was immunoSEQ multiplex PCR. The sample includes approximately 240,000 clones, approximately 80% of them seen just once. The sample was PBMCs. These receptors came from a woman aged 40 to 50 in good health and CMV-seronegative. The CDR3 runs from the conserved cysteine through the conserved F or W. Each record gives: V gene, D gene, J gene, CDR3 protein. A D gene is named only where the DNA matches it firmly.

TRBV6-1,NA,TRBJ2-3,CASSESAADTQYF
TRBV7-9,NA,TRBJ2-7,CASSLAQDYYEQYF
TRBV7-6,NA,TRBJ2-2,CASSITGTGELFF
TRBV19,NA,TRBJ2-6,CASRLQGSGANVLTF
TRBV13,NA,TRBJ2-5,CASSPQRYQETQYF
TRBV5-5,TRBD1,TRBJ2-7,CASSLELWGQLYEQYF
TRBV4-2,NA,TRBJ1-6,CASSQGGGGMGRGNSPLHF
TRBV5-1,TRBD2,TRBJ2-2,CASRSREVGTGELFF
TRBV27,TRBD1,TRBJ2-7,CASSPQGSSYEQYF
TRBV4-1,NA,TRBJ2-3,CASSQVSDTQYF
TRBV19,NA,TRBJ1-1,CASSLEAVTEAFF
TRBV9,TRBD1,TRBJ1-1,CASSVTGESEAFF
TRBV4-2,TRBD2,TRBJ2-5,CASSQAPGLAGGRETQYF
TRBV10-3,TRBD1,TRBJ1-5,CAISEKKSWGQLPLGNQPQHF
TRBV18,NA,TRBJ2-7,CASSIQGRYEQYF
TRBV19,TRBD2,TRBJ2-2,CAGSSGGNTGELFF
TRBV19,TRBD1,TRBJ1-2,CASSPRQGLVNYGYTF
TRBV7-3,NA,TRBJ1-1,CASSLTGATEAFF
TRBV10-3,TRBD1,TRBJ1-1,CASQGAAGHKNTEAFF
TRBV2,TRBD1,TRBJ2-7,CASGGQGEPYEQYF
TRBV11-2,NA,TRBJ2-1,CASRADSTSRNEQFF
TRBV18,TRBD2,TRBJ2-7,CASSPPGGGSYEQYF
TRBV2,NA,TRBJ1-4,CASSDLTGANEKLFF
TRBV7-9,NA,TRBJ1-6,CASSLATGDNSPLHF
TRBV9,NA,TRBJ2-1,CASSPTVYNEQFF
TRBV7-2,TRBD2,TRBJ2-5,CASSLNLAVQETQYF
TRBV7-2,TRBD2,TRBJ2-7,CASSLGGGLLLSYEQYF
TRBV6-5,TRBD1,TRBJ1-1,CASSYRGGAGAFF
TRBV6-5,NA,TRBJ1-6,CASSSTGRNSPLHF
TRBV7-9,NA,TRBJ1-2,CASSLFPNGYTF
TRBV27,TRBD1,TRBJ1-5,CASSLSWTGHQPQHF
TRBV5-6,NA,TRBJ2-7,CASSLKIPSSYEQYF